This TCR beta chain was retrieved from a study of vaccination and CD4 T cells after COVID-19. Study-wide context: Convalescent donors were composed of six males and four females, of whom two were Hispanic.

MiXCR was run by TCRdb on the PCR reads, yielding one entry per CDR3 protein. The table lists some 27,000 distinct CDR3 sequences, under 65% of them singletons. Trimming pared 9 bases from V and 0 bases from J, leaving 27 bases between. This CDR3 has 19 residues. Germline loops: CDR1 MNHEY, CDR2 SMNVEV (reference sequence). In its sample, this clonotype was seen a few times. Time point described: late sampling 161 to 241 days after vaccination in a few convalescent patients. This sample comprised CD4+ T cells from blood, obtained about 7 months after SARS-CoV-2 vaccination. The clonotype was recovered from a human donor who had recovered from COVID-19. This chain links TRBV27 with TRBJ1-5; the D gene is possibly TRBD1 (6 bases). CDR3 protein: CARALGHAGYSYSNQPQHF. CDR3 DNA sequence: TGTGCCAGGGCTTTGGGACATGCGGGTTATTCCTATAGCAATCAGCCCCAGCATTTT.